Included here is one T cell receptor (beta chain) sequence, with context. This specimen belongs to a study of blood T cell repertoires in COVID-19. CDR1 and CDR2 (germline): MNHEY, SMNVEV (reference sequence). V was cut by 7 bases and J by 5 bases, with 12 bases left in between. The CDR3 has 13 residues. Data came from immunoSEQ multiplex PCR; TCRdb stores just in-frame clones and leaves some out. Among fewer than 400,000 clones listed, under 90% were seen once. The sample comprised PBMCs or T cells enriched from blood (not recorded which). The source is a man in his 60s who had recovered from COVID-19. This chain links TRBV27 with TRBJ2-1; D unclear. CDR3 DNA: TGTGCCAGCACCTCTCAGAATAACAATGAGCAGTTCTTC. Amino acid sequence: CASTSQNNNEQFF.